A single sample is the source of the 29 T cell receptor beta chains below, sequenced in a study of sequential checkpoint blockade in melanoma. The treatment here: randomized to nivolumab then ipilimumab (arm A) or the reverse (arm B). Measured with immunoSEQ multiplex PCR; TCRdb has only the in-frame clones, and not every one. Among approximately 2,700 clones, 15% to 20% were seen once, and the ten largest hold 21%. The sample in question was tumor tissue (inferred from file names), obtained from a patient given nivolumab and ipilimumab in sequence. These receptors came from a human donor with melanoma.

This clone was counted between two and nine times. The rearrangement uses TRBV28 and TRBJ1-4; D is uncertain. Germline V lookup: CDR1 MDHEN, CDR2 SYDVKM. The CDR3 covers 14 residues. V lost 7 bases, J lost 3 bases, and 12 bases lay in between. CDR3 residues: CASKPGSSNEKLFF. In DNA form, the CDR3 reads TGTGCCAGCAAGCCAGGCAGCTCTAATGAAAAACTGTTTTTT.

J is TRBJ2-3 and V is TRBV6-8; a possible D gene is TRBD2 (5 bases). V shed 2 bases and J shed 7 bases, with 16 bases lying between them. Germline V gives CDR1 MNHGY, CDR2 SAAAGT. There are 15 residues in the CDR3. The CDR3: CASSYRLGWRNTQYF. The DNA of the CDR3 is TGTGCCAGCAGTTACCGCTTAGGATGGAGGAATACGCAGTATTTT.

This clone counts as medium-sized. The chain uses TRBV11-3 and TRBJ2-7; TRBD2 is a possible D gene (5 bases). The CDR3 spans 15 residues. Trimming took off 3 bases at V and 5 bases at J, with 17 bases between the two ends. Germline CDR1 reads SGHNT; CDR2 reads YENEEA. The CDR3 spells CASSFGWTGTDEQYF. The CDR3 DNA sequence: TGTGCCAGCAGCTTTGGGTGGACGGGAACCGACGAGCAGTACTTC.

Only a few counts were recorded for this clone. The gene calls are TRBV12-5 and TRBJ2-1, with D perhaps being TRBD1 or TRBD2 (5 bases each). The length of the CDR3 is 14 residues. The germline CDR1 and CDR2 sequences are LGHNT and FRNRAP. CDR3 bases: TGTGCCAGCTCTCCGGGACCGGGGCAGTGGTGGCAGTTCTTC. Its protein product is CASSPGPGQWWQFF.

The genes are TRBV19 and TRBJ2-2, with D maybe TRBD1 (6 bases). The germline gives CDR1 LNHDA, CDR2 SQIVND (reference sequence). The V end was cut by 10 bases, the J end by 2 bases, with 23 bases between. The CDR3 is 17 residues long. Here the CDR3 reads CATSKRPRGINTGELFF. The CDR3 nucleotides read TGTGCCACCTCCAAACGTCCGAGGGGGATTAACACCGGGGAGCTGTTTTTT. The whole variable domain, filled in from reference TRBV19 and TRBJ2-2, reads DGGITQSPKYLFRKEGQNVTLSCEQNLNHDAMYWYRQDPGQGLRLIYYSQIVNDFQKGDIAEGYSVSREKKESFPLTVTSAQKNPTAFYLCATSKRPRGINTGELFFGEGSRLTVL.

The rearrangement joins TRBV19 to TRBJ2-7; tentatively, D is TRBD1 (6 bases). The CDR3 has 14 amino acids. Per germline, CDR1 LNHDA and CDR2 SQIVND (reference sequence). V was pared by 3 bases and J by 6 bases, with 15 bases between. CDR3 protein: CASSISRGSGEQYF. Written as DNA, the CDR3 is TGTGCCAGTAGTATTTCGAGGGGGTCCGGCGAGCAGTACTTC.

This clone is deemed medium-sized. This rearrangement joins TRBV11-3 to TRBJ2-7; D possibly matches TRBD1 or TRBD2 (7 bases each). Germline CDR1 reads SGHNT; CDR2 reads YENEEA. The V end was cut by 5 bases, the J end by 1 base, with 18 bases between. The CDR3 has 16 amino acids. CDR3 bases: TGTGCCAGCAGCCTGGGGAGGGGGCGAAAATCCTACGAGCAGTACTTC. This sequence encodes CASSLGRGRKSYEQYF.

The DNA for the CDR3 is TGCGCCAGCAGCCCCGGGCCGAGCACCGGGGAGCTGTTTTTT. Encoded protein: CASSPGPSTGELFF. This chain uses TRBV4-1 with TRBJ2-2; D gene uncertain. There are 14 residues in the CDR3. Trimming shortened V by 4 bases and J by 4 bases, and 10 bases separated the two germline ends. The germline CDR1 and CDR2 sequences are MGHRA and YSYEKL.

By its share, this clone is medium-sized. V usage is TRBV11-3 and J usage is TRBJ1-1, with unresolved D. Trimming stripped 5 bases from V and 5 bases from J, with 15 bases between. Germline lookup yields CDR1 SGHNT and CDR2 YENEEA. The CDR3 has 14 residues. Written as DNA, the CDR3 is TGTGCCAGCAGCCGCACAATCTCTGAGACTGAAGCTTTCTTT. Translating it yields CASSRTISETEAFF.

This clone is labeled as medium-sized (0.01 to 0.1%). The chain combines TRBV19 with TRBJ2-3; no clear D. The CDR3 is made up of 13 amino acids. Germline V gives CDR1 LNHDA, CDR2 SQIVND (reference sequence). The V gene lost 5 bases and the J gene lost 2 bases, with 8 bases spanning the gap. The CDR3 region is CASSSVITDTQYF. Here the CDR3 DNA reads TGTGCCAGTAGTTCCGTTATCACAGATACGCAGTATTTT.

By proportion, this clone is medium-sized. The rearrangement links TRBV14 to TRBJ1-4; D gene unclear. The V and J ends lost 4 bases and 7 bases respectively, with 16 bases between them. This CDR3 comprises 15 residues. Germline V lookup: CDR1 SGHDN, CDR2 FVKESK. The CDR3 is CASSPQAGRSEKLFF. CDR3 sequence (DNA): TGTGCCAGCAGCCCCCAGGCCGGGAGGAGTGAAAAACTGTTTTTT. Full variable domain (rest looked up from reference TRBV14 and TRBJ1-4): EAGVTQFPSHSVIEKGQTVTLRCDPISGHDNLYWYRRVMGKEIKFLLHFVKESKQDESGMPNNRFLAERTGGTYSTLKVQPAELEDSGVYFCASSPQAGRSEKLFFGSGTQLSVL.

By its share, this clone is medium-sized. The chain carries TRBV6-8 and TRBJ1-2; 8 bases match TRBD1. J lost 6 bases, V lost 8 bases, and 5 bases had no gene match. Germline V gives CDR1 MNHGY, CDR2 SAAAGT. The CDR3 spans 12 residues. The CDR3 nucleotides are TGTGCCAGCGTTGGACAGGGCAATGGCTACACCTTC. Its translation: CASVGQGNGYTF.

In this sample, this clone turned up many times. The rearrangement uses TRBV11-3 and TRBJ1-1; D is uncertain. The CDR3 runs to 15 residues. Per germline, CDR1 SGHNT and CDR2 YENEEA. V was shortened by 2 bases and J by 2 bases, with 12 bases between the two germline ends. The CDR3, as DNA: TGTGCCAGCAGCTTAATAGTTCAGTCTAACACTGAAGCTTTCTTT. Its protein product is CASSLIVQSNTEAFF. Complete variable domain (other parts from reference TRBV11-3 and TRBJ1-1): EAGVVQSPRYKIIEKKQPVAFWCNPISGHNTLYWYLQNLGQGPELLIRYENEEAVDDSQLPKDRFSAERLKGVDSTLKIQPAELGDSAVYLCASSLIVQSNTEAFFGQGTRLTVV.

This clone is judged medium-sized. The V gene is TRBV6-8, the J gene TRBJ2-7, with D possibly being TRBD2 (5 bases). CDR1 is MNHGY, CDR2 SAAAGT, per germline. The CDR3 is made up of 15 amino acids. Trimming cost V 2 bases and J 6 bases, with 17 bases left between them. The CDR3 DNA reads TGTGCCAGCAGTTACCCGCCGGATACGGGAATCGAGCAGTACTTC. The encoded protein is CASSYPPDTGIEQYF.

This clone is categorized as large. The CDR3 spells CASSHHNSGNTIYF. The CDR3 nucleotides are TGTGCCAGCAGCCACCACAACTCTGGAAACACCATATATTTT. The chain couples TRBV14 to TRBJ1-3; D is undetermined. V lost 3 bases and J 0 bases, leaving 6 bases between the germline ends. Germline V gives CDR1 SGHDN, CDR2 FVKESK. The CDR3 length is 14 residues.

The rearrangement links TRBV11-3 to TRBJ1-2, with TRBD1 matching 7 bases. Germline V lookup: CDR1 SGHNT, CDR2 YENEEA. V gave up 2 bases and J gave up 5 bases; unmatched junction bases: 17. The CDR3 is 18 amino acids. CDR3 sequence (DNA): TGTGCCAGCAGCTTATCAGGGGGGGCGCGAGTACTCAATTATGGCTACACCTTC. It is translated as CASSLSGGARVLNYGYTF.

This clone qualifies as large. The genes are TRBV6-8 and TRBJ2-7; 8 bases align to TRBD2. The CDR3 runs to 16 residues. CDR1 and CDR2 (germline): MNHGY, SAAAGT. Germline trimming cut 6 bases from V and 3 bases from J; bases unmatched to any gene: 13. The CDR3 loop reads CASSKIAGRSGYEQYF. CDR3 in DNA: TGTGCCAGCAGCAAGATAGCGGGGAGATCGGGCTACGAGCAGTACTTC.

The chain has TRBV19 and TRBJ1-5; D ambiguous. Trimming stripped 7 bases from V and 0 bases from J, with 13 bases between. Germline CDR1 reads LNHDA; CDR2 reads SQIVND (reference sequence). CDR3 length equals 15 residues. The CDR3 nucleotides are TGTGCCAGTACCTGGGGAGGGAATAGCAATCAGCCCCAGCATTTT. Translated: CASTWGGNSNQPQHF.

This clone was found a few times. The V gene is TRBV4-1, the J gene TRBJ2-7; 7 nucleotides line up with TRBD1. Per the germline V gene, CDR1 is MGHRA and CDR2 is YSYEKL. This CDR3 has 17 amino acids. V shed 0 bases, J shed 7 bases, and the junction held 15 bases outside the gene matches. Here the CDR3 reads CASSQDRWTGQVGEQYF. DNA of the CDR3: TGCGCCAGCAGCCAAGATCGGTGGACAGGTCAAGTCGGAGAGCAGTACTTC.

This clone was observed a handful of times. The chain joins TRBV19 to TRBJ1-1, with TRBD1 matching over 12 bases. The junction had 8 bases not matched to a gene; V was cut back by 6 bases and J by 3 bases. The CDR3 is 16 amino acids. Germline CDR1 and CDR2: LNHDA and SQIVND (reference sequence). The CDR3 DNA reads TGTGCCAGTAGATCCTGGGGACAGGGGGCGGACACTGAAGCTTTCTTT. Its protein product is CASRSWGQGADTEAFF.

The chain carries TRBV19 and TRBJ2-1, with a tentative D call TRBD1 (6 bases). V dropped 6 bases and J dropped 2 bases, with 14 bases sitting between them. Germline V CDR1 and CDR2: LNHDA, SQIVND (reference sequence). The CDR3 extends over 15 amino acids. CDR3 in amino acids: CASRKQGVPYNEQFF. DNA of the CDR3: TGTGCCAGTAGGAAACAGGGAGTCCCCTACAATGAGCAGTTCTTC. The full variable domain, its missing parts supplied by reference TRBV19 and TRBJ2-1, is DGGITQSPKYLFRKEGQNVTLSCEQNLNHDAMYWYRQDPGQGLRLIYYSQIVNDFQKGDIAEGYSVSREKKESFPLTVTSAQKNPTAFYLCASRKQGVPYNEQFFGPGTRLTVL.

The V gene is TRBV19, the J gene TRBJ1-5; D gene unclear. Germline assignment: CDR1 LNHDA and CDR2 SQIVND (reference sequence). The CDR3 runs 14 residues. The germline V and J ends were trimmed by 6 bases and 1 base, with 10 bases remaining between them. CDR3 sequence: CASSLLGSNQPQHF. The CDR3 DNA reads as TGTGCCAGTAGCTTACTGGGAAGCAATCAGCCCCAGCATTTT.

V usage is TRBV30 and J usage is TRBJ1-5, with 8 bases identical to TRBD1. Germline CDR1 GTSNPN, CDR2 SVGIG (reference sequence). The CDR3 consists of 13 residues. V lost 5 bases to trimming and J lost 11 bases; unmatched junction nucleotides: 11. The CDR3, as DNA: TGTGCCTGGGGAGGACAGGGTCGCTCGTCCCAGCATTTT. Translated: CAWGGQGRSSQHF.

V gene TRBV5-1 combines with J gene TRBJ2-3; D not resolved. The germline CDR1 and CDR2 sequences are SGHRS and YFSETQ. The CDR3 extends over 14 amino acids. The ends were cut back, 2 bases at V and 0 bases at J, with 7 bases in the middle. CDR3 loop: CASSLRTSTDTQYF. The CDR3 DNA is TGCGCCAGCAGCTTAAGGACCAGCACAGATACGCAGTATTTT. Together with reference TRBV5-1 and TRBJ2-3, the CDR3 gives the full variable domain: KAGVTQTPRYLIKTRGQQVTLSCSPISGHRSVSWYQQTPGQGLQFLFEYFSETQRNKGNFPGRFSGRQFSNSRSEMNVSTLELGDSALYLCASSLRTSTDTQYFGPGTRLTVL.

This clone turned up a few times. The CDR3 spells CASSNGASEETQYF. The CDR3 DNA reads TGCGCCAGCAGCAACGGGGCGTCGGAAGAGACCCAGTACTTC. The genes are TRBV5-1 and TRBJ2-5, with D perhaps matching TRBD1 or TRBD2 (5 bases each). CDR1 and CDR2 from the germline V gene are SGHRS and YFSETQ. CDR3 size: 14 residues. Trimming left V 4 bases short and J 3 bases short, with 13 bases between.

This clone was counted at least ten times. V gene TRBV11-3 combines with J gene TRBJ2-3, with 12 bases identical to TRBD1. The V gene end was trimmed by 5 bases and the J gene end by 8 bases; junction bases not matched to a gene: 11. The CDR3 is 16 amino acids. Per germline, CDR1 SGHNT and CDR2 YENEEA. CDR3 amino acids: CASSPPGQGAYSTQYF. In DNA form, the CDR3 reads TGTGCCAGCAGCCCTCCGGGACAGGGGGCATACTCTACGCAGTATTTT. The whole variable domain, filled in from reference TRBV11-3 and TRBJ2-3, reads EAGVVQSPRYKIIEKKQPVAFWCNPISGHNTLYWYLQNLGQGPELLIRYENEEAVDDSQLPKDRFSAERLKGVDSTLKIQPAELGDSAVYLCASSPPGQGAYSTQYFGPGTRLTVL.

This clone was detected a few times. The gene calls are TRBV5-1 and TRBJ2-3; D might be TRBD2 (5 bases). Trimming took 0 bases from V and 5 from J, leaving 16 bases between them. Looked up from germline, CDR1 is SGHRS and CDR2 is YFSETQ. CDR3 length equals 16 residues. This CDR3 is CASSLGLQLTLDTQYF. The CDR3 DNA is TGCGCCAGCAGCTTGGGACTACAACTAACCTTAGATACGCAGTATTTT.

This clone is termed medium-sized. The chain has TRBV9 and TRBJ1-2, with D possibly TRBD1 on 6 matching bases. V dropped 2 bases and J dropped 5 bases, with 13 bases sitting between them. Germline CDR1 SGDLS, CDR2 YYNGEE. This CDR3 is built from 14 residues. The CDR3 sequence is CASSVSGTTYGYTF. The CDR3 DNA reads as TGTGCCAGCAGCGTCTCCGGGACAACTTATGGCTACACCTTC.

The chain recombines TRBV28 with TRBJ2-5; the match to TRBD1 covers 7 bases. The CDR3 length is 15 residues. CDR1 MDHEN and CDR2 SYDVKM come from the germline V gene. The junction had 10 bases not matched to a gene; V was cut back by 5 bases and J by 4 bases. In DNA, the CDR3 is TGTGCCAGCAGTCTAAACAGGGGTATTACAGAGACCCAGTACTTC. Amino acids: CASSLNRGITETQYF.